This entry lists 10 T cell receptor beta chains sequenced from one sample in a study of blood T cell repertoires in COVID-19. Sequencing was performed with immunoSEQ multiplex PCR; in TCRdb, only in-frame clones are kept and a portion is missing. The sample shows about 250,000 clones, just over 85% of them seen only once. Specimen: PBMCs or T cells enriched from blood (not recorded which). The receptors were sampled from a man between 40 and 49 years old who had recovered from COVID-19.

The chain uses TRBV5-1 and TRBJ2-2; 11 bases are a match to TRBD1. Germline V lookup: CDR1 SGHRS, CDR2 YFSETQ. J lost 4 bases, V lost 4 bases, and 6 bases had no gene match. The CDR3 runs to 16 residues. In nucleotides, the CDR3 is TGCGCCAGCAGCGGCGGGACAGGGGGTTTCACCGGGGAGCTGTTTTTT. Its translation is CASSGGTGGFTGELFF.

The CDR3 DNA follows: TGTGCCAGCTCACCCGGGACAGTCCCCGGTAGCAATCAGCCCCAGCATTTT. It codes for CASSPGTVPGSNQPQHF. The chain links TRBV18 to TRBJ1-5, with 7 bases aligning to TRBD1. Germline CDR1 KGHSH, CDR2 LQKENI. V shed 3 bases and J 0 bases; nucleotides not matched to a gene: 8. CDR3 size: 17 residues.

This chain joins TRBV4-3 and TRBJ2-3, with 13 bases lining up with TRBD2. The V gene's germline CDR1 is LGHNA and CDR2 YSLEER. This CDR3 contains 18 residues. With 0 bases clipped from V and 2 bases from J, the junction kept 5 bases outside the gene matches. The CDR3 here is CASSQDRTSGRHTDTQYF. The CDR3, as DNA: TGCGCCAGCAGCCAAGATCGGACTAGCGGGAGACACACAGATACGCAGTATTTT.

This chain connects TRBV4-1 to TRBJ1-1; D gene ambiguous. V dropped 4 bases and J dropped 1 base, with 16 bases sitting between them. Germline CDR1 reads MGHRA; CDR2 reads YSYEKL. The CDR3 loop spans 16 amino acids. Written as DNA, the CDR3 is TGCGCCAGCAGCCGCCCCTTTGTTCTAACGAACACTGAAGCTTTCTTT. This translates into CASSRPFVLTNTEAFF.

This clone was counted once. The chain combines TRBV5-1 with TRBJ1-4; 9 positions agree with TRBD1. V shed 4 bases, J shed 6 bases, and the junction held 4 bases outside the gene matches. This CDR3 has 14 residues. CDR1 SGHRS and CDR2 YFSETQ come from the germline V gene. CDR3 nucleotide sequence: TGCGCCAGCAGCCAGACAGGGGGTCATGAAAAACTGTTTTTT. Translated, it gives CASSQTGGHEKLFF.

This chain joins TRBV9 and TRBJ2-5; 7 nucleotides align to TRBD1. The length of the CDR3 is 17 residues. J gave up 1 base and V 0 bases, and 9 bases lay outside the gene matches. The germline V gene has CDR1 SGDLS and CDR2 YYNGEE. For the CDR3, the DNA is TGTGCCAGCAGCGTAGGGAGGAGACAGGGAGCCCAAGAGACCCAGTACTTC. As protein: CASSVGRRQGAQETQYF.

The chain employs TRBV5-6 and TRBJ2-2; 8 bases map to TRBD2. V dropped 0 bases and J dropped 4; count of bases not matched to a gene: 11. The germline V gene encodes CDR1 SGHDT and CDR2 YYEEEE. The CDR3 length is 18 residues. The CDR3 reads CASSLGLAGDLITGELFF. The CDR3 DNA reads as TGTGCCAGCAGCTTGGGGCTAGCGGGCGACCTTATCACCGGGGAGCTGTTTTTT.

The chain couples TRBV6-5 to TRBJ1-1, with 8 bases fitting TRBD1. CDR1 and CDR2 from the germline V gene are MNHEY and SVGAGI. CDR3 length equals 16 residues. J gave up 5 bases and V 0 bases, and 8 bases lay outside the gene matches. As DNA, the CDR3 is TGTGCCAGCAGTTACTCCGCAGGGGGCGCGGGAACTGAAGCTTTCTTT. Translating it yields CASSYSAGGAGTEAFF.

This chain uses TRBV12-3 or TRBV12-4 with TRBJ2-1; no clear D gene. This CDR3 region has 13 residues. V was shortened by 3 bases and J by 8 bases, with 11 bases between the two germline ends. Here the CDR3 reads CASSLPETDEQFF. The DNA of the CDR3 is TGTGCCAGCAGTTTGCCAGAGACTGATGAGCAGTTCTTC.

The chain is built from TRBV6-2 or TRBV6-3 and TRBJ2-3; D might be TRBD2 (5 bases). The germline gives CDR1 MNHEY, CDR2 SVGEGT. Trimming stripped 6 bases from V and 0 bases from J, with 19 bases between. This CDR3 is built from 17 residues. CDR3 sequence: CASSNTRAYQSTDTQYF. Written as DNA, the CDR3 is TGTGCCAGCAGCAATACTAGGGCCTACCAAAGCACAGATACGCAGTATTTT.